This T cell receptor (beta chain) was obtained from a study of CD8+CD57+ T cells in acquired aplastic anemia. The template for TCR beta VDJ and CDR3 sequence profiling was genomic DNA. A single record per CDR3 protein comes from TCRdb applying MiXCR to the reads. The sample carries 150,000 to 200,000 distinct CDR3 sequences, about half recorded once. Those patients picked for sequencing had displayed CD8+CD57+ cell expansion on flow cytometry. No therapy had been given to the patients at the time of blood sampling. This clonotype was obtained from a human donor with aplastic anemia. The sequencing input was sorted CD4+, CD8+, or CD8+CD57+ T cells (not recorded which) from PBMCs.

CDR3 nucleotide sequence: TGTGCCAGCAGCGACCGGGGACAGGGAGATACGCAGTATTTT. This translates into CASSDRGQGDTQYF. The J gene is TRBJ2-3, the V gene TRBV7-9; 9 positions match TRBD1. Germline trimming cut 5 bases from V and 5 bases from J; bases unmatched to any gene: 5. The CDR3 runs to 14 residues. Germline CDR1 is SEHNR and CDR2 is FQNEAQ (reference sequence).